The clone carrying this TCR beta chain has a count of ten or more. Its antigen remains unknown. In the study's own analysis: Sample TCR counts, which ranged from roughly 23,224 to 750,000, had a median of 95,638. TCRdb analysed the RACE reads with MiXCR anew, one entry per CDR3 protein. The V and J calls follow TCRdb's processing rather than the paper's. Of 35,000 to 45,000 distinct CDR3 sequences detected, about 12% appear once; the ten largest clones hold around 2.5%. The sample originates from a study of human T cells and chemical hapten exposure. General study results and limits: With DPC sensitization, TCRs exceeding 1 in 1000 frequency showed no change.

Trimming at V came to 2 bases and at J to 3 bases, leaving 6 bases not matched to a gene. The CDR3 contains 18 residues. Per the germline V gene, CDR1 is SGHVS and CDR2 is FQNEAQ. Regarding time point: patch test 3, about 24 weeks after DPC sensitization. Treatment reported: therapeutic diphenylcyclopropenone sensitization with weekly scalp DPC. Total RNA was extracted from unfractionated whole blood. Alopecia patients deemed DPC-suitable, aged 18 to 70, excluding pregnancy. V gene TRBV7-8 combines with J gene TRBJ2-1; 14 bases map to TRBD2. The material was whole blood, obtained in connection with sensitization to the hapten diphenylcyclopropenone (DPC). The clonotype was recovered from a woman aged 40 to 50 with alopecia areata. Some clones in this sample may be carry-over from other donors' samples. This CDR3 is CASSLKGLAGAGYNEQFF. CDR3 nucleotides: TGTGCCAGCAGCTTAAAGGGACTAGCGGGAGCGGGCTACAATGAGCAGTTCTTC. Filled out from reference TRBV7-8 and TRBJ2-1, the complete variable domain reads GAGVSQSPRYKVAKRGQDVALRCDPISGHVSLFWYQQALGQGPEFLTYFQNEAQLDKSGLPSDRFFAERPEGSVSTLKIQRTQQEDSAVYLCASSLKGLAGAGYNEQFFGPGTRLTVL.